The 22 T cell receptor beta chains below come from one sample, sequenced in a study of blood T cells in healthy people across ages (dated by TCRdb to about 2015). The receptor library was made with 5' RACE. Sequenced using an Illumina HiSeq 2500. A second PCR of roughly 7 to 12 cycles was performed with a sample-barcoded 5' primer and a J-beta primer mix. Starting from the raw public reads, TCRdb applied fastp trimming at Q25, assembled clones with MiXCR and retained in-frame beta chains. All rows with the same CDR3 protein become a single entry with the most common DNA and genes. Within this sample are 1.5 million to 2 million distinct CDR3 sequences, with roughly 49% of them counted one time only. The top ten hold over 2% of the sample. Input material: blood. All receptors come from a middle-aged woman in good health.

The chain recombines TRBV6-2 or TRBV6-3 with TRBJ2-7; 7 bases map to TRBD1. J lost 5 bases, V lost 7 bases, and 11 bases had no gene match. The CDR3 covers 14 residues. Germline CDR1 is MNHEY and CDR2 is SVGEGT. The CDR3 here is CASITGTEANEQYF. CDR3 nucleotides: TGTGCCAGCATTACGGGGACAGAAGCCAACGAGCAGTACTTC.

This clonotype was counted a few times. This chain connects TRBV20-1 to TRBJ2-4, with 10 bases that match TRBD1. V lost 2 bases, J lost 13 bases, and 8 bases stayed unmatched. Germline CDR1 is DFQATT and CDR2 is SNEGSKA (reference sequence). This CDR3 has 13 residues. CDR3 DNA sequence: TGCAGTGCTAGATTGCGGACAGGGGGGGAGCAGTACTTC. Amino acid sequence: CSARLRTGGEQYF.

This clonotype was found a few times. The chain employs TRBV29-1 and TRBJ2-5; 10 bases agree with TRBD2. J gave up 7 bases and V 1 base, and 6 bases lay outside the gene matches. The CDR3 extends over 14 amino acids. Per germline, CDR1 SQVTM and CDR2 ANQGSEA. CDR3 bases: TGCAGCGTTGAAGCGATAGCGGGGGGCCTGACCCAGTACTTC. This encodes CSVEAIAGGLTQYF. Complete variable domain (other parts from reference TRBV29-1 and TRBJ2-5): SAVISQKPSRDICQRGTSLTIQCQVDSQVTMMFWYRQQPGQSLTLIATANQGSEATYESGFVIDKFPISRPNLTFSTLTVSNMSPEDSSIYLCSVEAIAGGLTQYFGPGTRLLVL.

This clonotype was seen more than once but under ten times. The chain carries TRBV7-2 and TRBJ2-7; no definite D call. TRBJ2-5 matches the DNA end more closely, so the J call is doubtful. Germline assignment: CDR1 SGHTA and CDR2 FQGNSA. This CDR3 contains 13 residues. Here the CDR3 reads CASSLENWGTQYF. The CDR3 bases are TGTGCCAGCAGCTTAGAGAACTGGGGGACCCAGTACTTC.

The chain links TRBV4-1 to TRBJ1-6; D is ambiguous. The CDR3 spans 15 residues. Germline V CDR1 and CDR2: MGHRA, YSYEKL. The V gene lost 4 bases and the J gene lost 7 bases, with 14 bases spanning the gap. DNA for the CDR3: TGCGCCAGCAGCCCCCAGGTCTACTCAAATTCACCCCTCCACTTT. Its translation is CASSPQVYSNSPLHF.

This rearrangement joins TRBV5-1 to TRBJ2-5; 9 positions match TRBD1. The CDR3 loop spans 15 amino acids. J lost 3 bases, V lost 5 bases, and 8 bases had no gene match. In germline, CDR1 is SGHRS, CDR2 YFSETQ. The CDR3 is CASRNTGGKEETQYF. The CDR3 DNA reads TGCGCCAGCAGAAATACAGGGGGCAAGGAAGAGACCCAGTACTTC.

This clonotype showed up just once. The V and J genes are TRBV10-1 and TRBJ2-5, with D uncertain. In germline, CDR1 is WNHNN, CDR2 SYGVQD (reference sequence). The CDR3 has 13 residues. Trimming left V 2 bases short and J 5 bases short, with 9 bases between. As DNA, the CDR3 is TGCGCCAGCAGTGAGCCTGACCTGGAGACCCAGTACTTC. Its protein is CASSEPDLETQYF.

The chain couples TRBV24-1 to TRBJ2-3, with TRBD1 as a possible D gene (5 bases). Trimming took 10 bases from V and 4 from J, leaving 8 bases between them. The CDR3 has 11 amino acids. Germline V gene sequence: CDR1 KGHDR, CDR2 SFDVKD. The CDR3 here is CATGLADTQYF. The CDR3 DNA sequence: TGTGCCACGGGGCTTGCAGATACGCAGTATTTT.

The chain combines TRBV3-1 with TRBJ2-7; D assignment may be TRBD1 or TRBD2 (5 bases each). Trimming took off 8 bases at V and 3 bases at J, with 11 bases between the two ends. The CDR3 consists of 12 residues. Germline values: CDR1 LGHDT, CDR2 YNNKEL (reference sequence). CDR3 loop: CASGDLDYEQYF. The CDR3, as DNA: TGTGCCAGCGGGGACCTGGACTACGAGCAGTACTTC.

The table lists this clonotype with a count of one. The chain uses TRBV6-5 and TRBJ2-2, with D possibly matching TRBD2 (6 bases). The CDR3 runs 16 residues. Trimming shortened V by 3 bases and J by 1 base, and 12 bases separated the two germline ends. From germline, CDR1 is MNHEY and CDR2 SVGAGI. Here the CDR3 reads CASSYYRGMNTGELFF. DNA for the CDR3: TGTGCCAGCAGTTATTACCGGGGGATGAACACCGGGGAGCTGTTTTTT.

The chain recombines TRBV4-1 with TRBJ2-5; 7 nucleotides match TRBD1. Germline V lookup: CDR1 MGHRA, CDR2 YSYEKL. The CDR3 has 15 amino acids. J was trimmed by 2 bases and V by 1 base; bases with no gene match: 4. The CDR3 reads CASSQAGTVQETQYF. CDR3 in DNA: TGCGCCAGCAGCCAAGCCGGGACAGTTCAAGAGACCCAGTACTTC.

The chain is built from TRBV7-3 and TRBJ2-5, with a possible D match to TRBD2 (5 bases). CDR3 size: 14 residues. The V and J ends lost 2 bases and 7 bases respectively, with 14 bases between them. Germline CDR1 and CDR2: SGHTA and FQGTGA. The CDR3 coding sequence is TGTGCCAGCAGCTTAGGCGGAGGCAGCGGGACCCAGTACTTC. Translated: CASSLGGGSGTQYF.

This clonotype came up once. This chain joins TRBV15 and TRBJ2-7; weak D call: TRBD2 (6 bases). V was trimmed by 0 bases and J by 3 bases, leaving 9 bases between them. CDR1 is LNHNV and CDR2 is YYDKDF in the germline V gene (reference sequence). This CDR3 is 14 amino acids long. The CDR3 is CATSREQTSYEQYF. The CDR3, as DNA: TGTGCCACCAGCAGAGAACAGACTAGCTACGAGCAGTACTTC.

The chain uses TRBV2 and TRBJ2-7; TRBD2 matches 16 bases. The closer fit of TRBJ2-5 to the DNA end suggests the J call may be wrong. CDR1 is SNHLY and CDR2 is FYNNEI in the germline V gene. The CDR3 is 18 residues long. The CDR3 region has the DNA TGTGCCAGCAGCACCGGGACTAGCGGGGGGGCTGGCCAAGAGACCCAGTACTTC. Translation: CASSTGTSGGAGQETQYF.

V usage is TRBV7-3 and J usage is TRBJ2-1; D unresolved. The CDR3 loop spans 20 amino acids. Germline V gene data show CDR1 as SGHTA and CDR2 as FQGTGA. V was cut by 5 bases and J by 0 bases, with 26 bases left in between. The CDR3 reads CASSHRRISPERSSYNEQFF. The DNA of the CDR3 is TGTGCCAGCAGCCACCGAAGGATCTCACCCGAAAGGAGCTCCTACAATGAGCAGTTCTTC.

The CDR3, as DNA: TGCGCCAGCAGCTGGAGACCTGGGGATAATCAGCCCCAGCATTTT. Encoded protein: CASSWRPGDNQPQHF. This chain links TRBV5-1 with TRBJ1-5; unclear D gene. The CDR3 spans 15 residues. Trimming pared 3 bases from V and 4 bases from J, leaving 14 bases between. Germline loops: CDR1 SGHRS, CDR2 YFSETQ.

This clonotype was counted a single time. The chain uses TRBV5-4 and TRBJ2-2; a possible D gene is TRBD2 (5 bases). V lost 0 bases and J lost 4, with 16 bases in between. CDR1 is SGHNT, CDR2 YYREEE, per germline (reference sequence). The CDR3 is made up of 17 amino acids. The CDR3 DNA sequence: TGTGCCAGCAGCTTGGGGGCCGGGGATTGGAGCACCGGGGAGCTGTTTTTT. Residues: CASSLGAGDWSTGELFF.

As DNA, the CDR3 is TGCAGTGCTAGAGATCCCAACGGCAGGGGCTATGGCTACACCTTC. Its protein product is CSARDPNGRGYGYTF. The chain recombines TRBV20-1 with TRBJ1-2, with D maybe TRBD1 (6 bases). Deletions cut 0 bases from V and 4 bases from J, with 15 bases between. The germline V gene encodes CDR1 DFQATT and CDR2 SNEGSKA (reference sequence). There are 15 residues in the CDR3.

The chain joins TRBV27 to TRBJ1-1, with 7 bases that match TRBD1. The germline V gene has CDR1 MNHEY and CDR2 SMNVEV (reference sequence). With V trimmed by 0 bases and J by 6 bases, 7 bases remained unmatched. This CDR3 region has 15 residues. In DNA, the CDR3 is TGTGCCAGCAGTTTATCAAGGGGGCCGACTCCTGAAGCTTTCTTT. Translated: CASSLSRGPTPEAFF.

The table lists this clonotype with a few counts. The V call is TRBV4-3, the J call TRBJ2-7, with TRBD1 matching 10 bases. The CDR3 consists of 15 residues. The V and J ends lost 2 bases and 3 bases, in that order; junction bases with no gene match: 4. Per the germline V gene, CDR1 is LGHNA and CDR2 is YSLEER. The CDR3 protein is CASSQLRTGGYEQYF. The DNA for the CDR3 is TGCGCCAGCAGCCAACTGAGGACAGGGGGCTACGAGCAGTACTTC.

The rearrangement links TRBV7-9 to TRBJ2-4, with TRBD1 matching over 7 bases. The J call may be in error: the DNA end matches TRBJ2-7 better. Germline CDR1 is SEHNR and CDR2 is FQNEAQ (reference sequence). The CDR3 contains 16 residues. This CDR3 is CASSSSPGQEQYEQYF. The DNA for the CDR3 is TGTGCCAGCAGCTCGTCTCCCGGACAGGAGCAATACGAGCAGTACTTC.

This chain links TRBV6-2 or TRBV6-3 with TRBJ2-1; possible D gene TRBD2, 6 bases. Trimming stripped 10 bases from V and 1 base from J, with 14 bases between. Germline CDR1 is MNHEY and CDR2 is SVGEGT. The CDR3 is 14 residues long. Here the CDR3 DNA reads TGTGCCACTTTTGCGGGGCCGTCCTACAATGAGCAGTTCTTC. Its translation: CATFAGPSYNEQFF.